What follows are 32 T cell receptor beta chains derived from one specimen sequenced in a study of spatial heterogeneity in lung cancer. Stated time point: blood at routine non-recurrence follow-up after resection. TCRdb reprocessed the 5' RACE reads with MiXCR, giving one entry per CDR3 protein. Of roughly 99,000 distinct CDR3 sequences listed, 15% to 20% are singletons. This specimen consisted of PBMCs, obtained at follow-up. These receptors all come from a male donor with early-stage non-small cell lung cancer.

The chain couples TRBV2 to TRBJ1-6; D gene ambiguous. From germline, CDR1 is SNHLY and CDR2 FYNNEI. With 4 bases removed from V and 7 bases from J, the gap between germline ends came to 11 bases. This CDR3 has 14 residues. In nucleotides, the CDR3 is TGTGCCAGCAGTGGGACCTCGCGAAATTCACCCCTCCACTTT. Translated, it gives CASSGTSRNSPLHF.

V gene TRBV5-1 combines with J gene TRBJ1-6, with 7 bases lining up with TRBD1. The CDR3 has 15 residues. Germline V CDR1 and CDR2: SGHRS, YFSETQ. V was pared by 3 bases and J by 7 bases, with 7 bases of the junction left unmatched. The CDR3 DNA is TGCGCCAGCAGCTCCCGGACAGGACAGAATTCACCCCTCCACTTT. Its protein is CASSSRTGQNSPLHF. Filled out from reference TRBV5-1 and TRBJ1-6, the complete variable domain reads KAGVTQTPRYLIKTRGQQVTLSCSPISGHRSVSWYQQTPGQGLQFLFEYFSETQRNKGNFPGRFSGRQFSNSRSEMNVSTLELGDSALYLCASSSRTGQNSPLHFGNGTRLTVT.

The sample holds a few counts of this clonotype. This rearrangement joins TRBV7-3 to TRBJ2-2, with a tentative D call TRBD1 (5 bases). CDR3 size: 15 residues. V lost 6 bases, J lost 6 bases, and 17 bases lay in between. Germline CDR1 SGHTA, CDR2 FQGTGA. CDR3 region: CASSPTRTSAGELFF. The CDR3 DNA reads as TGTGCCAGCAGTCCTACACGGACATCCGCCGGGGAGCTGTTTTTT.

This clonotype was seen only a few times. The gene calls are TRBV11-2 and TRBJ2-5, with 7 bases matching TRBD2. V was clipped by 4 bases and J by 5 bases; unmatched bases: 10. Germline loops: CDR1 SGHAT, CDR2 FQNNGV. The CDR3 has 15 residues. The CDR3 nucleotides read TGTGCCAGCAGCTCCAGCGTGACCGGGGGGGAGACCCAGTACTTC. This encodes CASSSSVTGGETQYF.

CDR3 sequence (DNA): TGCGCCAGCAGCGGCTCAGGGAACACTGAAGCTTTCTTT. Amino acid sequence: CASSGSGNTEAFF. The rearrangement uses TRBV5-1 and TRBJ1-1; D call uncertain. Germline V CDR1 and CDR2: SGHRS, YFSETQ. V dropped 4 bases and J dropped 1 base, with 8 bases sitting between them. CDR3 length: 13 residues.

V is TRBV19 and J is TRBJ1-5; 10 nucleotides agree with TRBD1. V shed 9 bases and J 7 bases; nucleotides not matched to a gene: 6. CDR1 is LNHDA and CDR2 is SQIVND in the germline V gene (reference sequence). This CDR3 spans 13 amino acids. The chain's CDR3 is CASGTGEYQPQHF. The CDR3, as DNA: TGTGCCAGCGGGACAGGGGAATACCAGCCCCAGCATTTT.

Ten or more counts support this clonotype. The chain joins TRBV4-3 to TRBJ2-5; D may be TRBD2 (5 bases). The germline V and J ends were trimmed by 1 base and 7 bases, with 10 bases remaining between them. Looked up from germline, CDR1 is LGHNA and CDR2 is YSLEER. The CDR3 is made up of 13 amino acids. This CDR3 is CASSQGFAGTQYF. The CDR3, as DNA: TGCGCCAGCAGCCAAGGATTCGCGGGGACCCAGTACTTC.

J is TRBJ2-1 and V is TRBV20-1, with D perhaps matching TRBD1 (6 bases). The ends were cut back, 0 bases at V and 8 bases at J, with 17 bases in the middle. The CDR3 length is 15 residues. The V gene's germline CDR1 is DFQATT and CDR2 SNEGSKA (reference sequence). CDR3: CSARDGIGGFYEQFF. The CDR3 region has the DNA TGCAGTGCTAGAGACGGGATAGGGGGATTTTATGAGCAGTTCTTC.

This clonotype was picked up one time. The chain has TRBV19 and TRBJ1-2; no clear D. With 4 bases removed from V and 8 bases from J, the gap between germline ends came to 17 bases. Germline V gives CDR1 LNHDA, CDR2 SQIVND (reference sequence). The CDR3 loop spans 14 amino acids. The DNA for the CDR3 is TGTGCCAGTAGTACCCACCGGGAAGTAAGAGGCTACACCTTC. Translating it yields CASSTHREVRGYTF.

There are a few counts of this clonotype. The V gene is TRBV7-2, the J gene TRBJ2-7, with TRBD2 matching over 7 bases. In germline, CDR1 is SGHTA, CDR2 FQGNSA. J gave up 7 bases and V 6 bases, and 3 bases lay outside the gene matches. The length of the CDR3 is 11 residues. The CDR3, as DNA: TGTGCCAGCAGACTAGCGCGTGAGCAGTACTTC. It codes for CASRLAREQYF.

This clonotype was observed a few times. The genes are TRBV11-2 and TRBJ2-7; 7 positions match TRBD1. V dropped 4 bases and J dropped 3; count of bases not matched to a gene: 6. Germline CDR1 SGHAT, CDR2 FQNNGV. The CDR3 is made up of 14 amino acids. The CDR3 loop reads CASSSGQVFYEQYV. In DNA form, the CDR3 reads TGTGCCAGCAGCTCCGGACAGGTTTTCTACGAGCAGTACGTC.

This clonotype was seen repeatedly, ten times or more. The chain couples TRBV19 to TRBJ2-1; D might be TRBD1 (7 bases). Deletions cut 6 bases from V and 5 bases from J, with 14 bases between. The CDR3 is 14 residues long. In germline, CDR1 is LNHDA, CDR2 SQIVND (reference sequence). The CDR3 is CASSRGDSDNEQFF. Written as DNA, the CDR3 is TGTGCCAGTAGCAGGGGGGACAGTGACAATGAGCAGTTCTTC.

CDR3 nucleotides: TGCAGTGCTAGAGTCACCAGGACGAGCTCCTACGAGCAGTACTTC. Its protein is CSARVTRTSSYEQYF. The rearrangement joins TRBV20-1 to TRBJ2-7; D uncertain. The CDR3 is 15 amino acids. The germline gives CDR1 DFQATT, CDR2 SNEGSKA (reference sequence). Deletions cut 1 base from V and 0 bases from J, with 13 bases between.

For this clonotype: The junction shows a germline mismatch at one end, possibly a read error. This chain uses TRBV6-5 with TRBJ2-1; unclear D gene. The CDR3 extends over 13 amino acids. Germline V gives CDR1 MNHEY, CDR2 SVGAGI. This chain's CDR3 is CASSQEWQSTMVF. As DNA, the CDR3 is TGTGCCAGCAGCCAGGAGTGGCAGTCAACGATGGTCTTC.

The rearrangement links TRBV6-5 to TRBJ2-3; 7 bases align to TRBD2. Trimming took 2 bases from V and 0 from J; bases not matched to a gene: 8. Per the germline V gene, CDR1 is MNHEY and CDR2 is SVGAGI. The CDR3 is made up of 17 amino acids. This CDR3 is CASSYRRGRGSTDTQYF. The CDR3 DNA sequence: TGTGCCAGCAGTTACCGTCGCGGGAGAGGTAGCACAGATACGCAGTATTTT.

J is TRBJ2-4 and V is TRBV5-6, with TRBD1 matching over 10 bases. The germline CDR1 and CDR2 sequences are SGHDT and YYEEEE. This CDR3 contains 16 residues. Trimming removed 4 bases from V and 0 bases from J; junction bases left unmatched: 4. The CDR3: CASSAGTGVAKNIQYF. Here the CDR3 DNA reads TGTGCCAGCAGCGCGGGGACAGGGGTAGCCAAAAACATTCAGTACTTC.

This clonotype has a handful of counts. CDR3 in DNA: TGTGCCAGCAGTGAGTGGGGCCTCCCTAGCACAGATACGCAGTATTTT. Amino acid sequence: CASSEWGLPSTDTQYF. The chain employs TRBV2 and TRBJ2-3; D may be TRBD1 (5 bases). This CDR3 spans 16 amino acids. The germline V gene encodes CDR1 SNHLY and CDR2 FYNNEI. V lost 3 bases to trimming and J lost 0 bases, with 13 bases between them.

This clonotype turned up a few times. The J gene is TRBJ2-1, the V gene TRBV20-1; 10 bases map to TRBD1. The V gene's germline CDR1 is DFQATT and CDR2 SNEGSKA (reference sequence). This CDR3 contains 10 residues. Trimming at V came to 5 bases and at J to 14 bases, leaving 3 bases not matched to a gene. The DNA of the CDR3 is TGCAGTGCTGGGACAGGGGAAGAGTTCTTC. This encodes CSAGTGEEFF.

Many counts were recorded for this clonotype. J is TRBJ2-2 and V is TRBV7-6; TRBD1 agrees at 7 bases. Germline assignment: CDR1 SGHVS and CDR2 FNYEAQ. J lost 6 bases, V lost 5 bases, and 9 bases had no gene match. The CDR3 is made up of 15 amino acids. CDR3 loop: CASSTGRGSAGELFF. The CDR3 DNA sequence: TGTGCCAGCAGCACCGGCAGGGGGTCCGCCGGGGAGCTGTTTTTT.

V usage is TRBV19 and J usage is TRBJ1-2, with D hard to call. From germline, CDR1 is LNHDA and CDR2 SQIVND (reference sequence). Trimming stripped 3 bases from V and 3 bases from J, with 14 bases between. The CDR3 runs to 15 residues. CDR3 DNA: TGTGCCAGTAGTATGGGGTCACGGCCCGACTATGGCTACACCTTC. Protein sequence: CASSMGSRPDYGYTF.

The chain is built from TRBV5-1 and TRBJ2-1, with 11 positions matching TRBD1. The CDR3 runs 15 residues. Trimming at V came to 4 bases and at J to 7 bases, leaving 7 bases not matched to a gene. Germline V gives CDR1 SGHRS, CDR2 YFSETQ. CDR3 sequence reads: CASSTGQGAGNEQFF. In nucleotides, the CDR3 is TGCGCCAGCAGCACCGGACAGGGGGCGGGAAATGAGCAGTTCTTC.

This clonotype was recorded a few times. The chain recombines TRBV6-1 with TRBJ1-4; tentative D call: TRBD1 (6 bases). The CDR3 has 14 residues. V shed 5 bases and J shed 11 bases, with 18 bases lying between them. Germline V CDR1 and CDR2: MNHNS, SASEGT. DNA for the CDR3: TGTGCCAGCAGTTCCACAGGGTATTCTACCAAACTGTTTTTT. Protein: CASSSTGYSTKLFF.

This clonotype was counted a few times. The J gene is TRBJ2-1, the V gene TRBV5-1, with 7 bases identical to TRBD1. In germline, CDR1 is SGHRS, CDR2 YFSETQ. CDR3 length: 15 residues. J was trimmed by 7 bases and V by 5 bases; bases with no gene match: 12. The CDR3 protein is CASSYPGTVMNEQFF. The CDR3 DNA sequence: TGCGCCAGCAGTTATCCCGGGACAGTGATGAATGAGCAGTTCTTC.

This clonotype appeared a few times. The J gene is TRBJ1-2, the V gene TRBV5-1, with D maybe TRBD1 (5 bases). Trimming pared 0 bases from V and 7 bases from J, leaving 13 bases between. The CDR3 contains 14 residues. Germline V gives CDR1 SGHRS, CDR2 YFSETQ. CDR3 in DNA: TGCGCCAGCAGCTTGGGACAGTCAATGAGTGGCTACACCTTC. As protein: CASSLGQSMSGYTF.

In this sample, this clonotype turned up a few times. The CDR3 reads CASSLRGSSTDTQYF. Written as DNA, the CDR3 is TGTGCCAGCAGCTTAAGGGGATCTAGCACAGATACGCAGTATTTT. The J gene is TRBJ2-3, the V gene TRBV7-8; D may be TRBD1 (5 bases). The V and J ends lost 2 bases and 0 bases respectively, with 9 bases between them. From germline, CDR1 is SGHVS and CDR2 FQNEAQ. The CDR3 is made up of 15 amino acids.

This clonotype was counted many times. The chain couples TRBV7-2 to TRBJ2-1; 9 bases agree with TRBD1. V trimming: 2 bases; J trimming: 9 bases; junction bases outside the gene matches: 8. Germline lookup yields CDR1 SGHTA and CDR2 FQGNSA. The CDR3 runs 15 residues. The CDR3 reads CASSLLTGGVGEQFF. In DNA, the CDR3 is TGTGCCAGCAGCTTACTCACAGGGGGCGTGGGTGAGCAGTTCTTC.

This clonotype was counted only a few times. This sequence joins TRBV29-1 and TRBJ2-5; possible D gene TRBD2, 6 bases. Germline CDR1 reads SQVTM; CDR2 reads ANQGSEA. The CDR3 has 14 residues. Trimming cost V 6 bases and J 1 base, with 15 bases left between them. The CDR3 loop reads CSVEPGAIQETQYF. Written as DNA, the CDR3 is TGCAGCGTCGAACCGGGAGCCATCCAAGAGACCCAGTACTTC.

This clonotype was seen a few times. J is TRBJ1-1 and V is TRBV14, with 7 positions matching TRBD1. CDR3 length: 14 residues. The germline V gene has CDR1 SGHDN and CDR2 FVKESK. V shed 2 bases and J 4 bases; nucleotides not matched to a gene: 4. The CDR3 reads CASSQIAGGTEAFF. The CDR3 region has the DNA TGTGCCAGCAGCCAAATCGCAGGGGGCACTGAAGCTTTCTTT.

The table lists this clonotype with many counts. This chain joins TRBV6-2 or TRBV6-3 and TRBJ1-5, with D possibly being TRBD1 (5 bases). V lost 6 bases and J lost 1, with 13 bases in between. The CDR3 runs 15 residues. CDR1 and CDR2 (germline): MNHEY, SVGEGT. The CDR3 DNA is TGTGCCAGCAGCGCGGAGGGACTAAGCAATCAGCCCCAGCATTTT. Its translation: CASSAEGLSNQPQHF.

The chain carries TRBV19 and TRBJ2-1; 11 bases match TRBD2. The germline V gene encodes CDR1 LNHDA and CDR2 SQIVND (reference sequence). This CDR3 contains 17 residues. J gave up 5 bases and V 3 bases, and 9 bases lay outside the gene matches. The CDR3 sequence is CASSIVIAGGPDNEQFF. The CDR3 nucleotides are TGTGCCAGTAGTATCGTGATAGCGGGAGGGCCGGACAATGAGCAGTTCTTC.

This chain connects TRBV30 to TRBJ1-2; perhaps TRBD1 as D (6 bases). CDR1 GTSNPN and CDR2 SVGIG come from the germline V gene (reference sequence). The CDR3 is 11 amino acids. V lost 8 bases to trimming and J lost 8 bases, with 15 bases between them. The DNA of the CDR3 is TGTGCCCGGAACAGGGATCGAGGCTACACCTTC. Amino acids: CARNRDRGYTF.

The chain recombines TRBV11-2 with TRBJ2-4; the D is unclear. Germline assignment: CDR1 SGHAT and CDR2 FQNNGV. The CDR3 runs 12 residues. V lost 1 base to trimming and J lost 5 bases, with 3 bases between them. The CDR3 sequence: CASSLAENIQYF. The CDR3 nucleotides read TGTGCCAGCAGCTTAGCTGAAAACATTCAGTACTTC.